These 15 T cell receptor beta chains were all obtained from the same sample, sequenced in a study of T cell responses to AZD1222 COVID-19 vaccine (dated by TCRdb to about 2021). Receptors were amplified or captured by the immunoSEQ multiplex PCR assay. In TCRdb, the immuneACCESS table is reduced to in-frame sequences with V and J assigned. These tables do not hold every clone; where another copy was compared, an unresolved V gene accounts for under half, and the others remain unexplained. A total of around 120,000 clones appear in this sample, around 93% of them only once. The leading ten clones occupy roughly 13% of the sample. The sample's time point label, in plain terms: baseline before first vaccination. The specimen comprised peripheral blood, sampled on day 0 of AZD1222 vaccination. The receptors stem from an adult in good health.

The chain joins TRBV27 to TRBJ1-6, with D possibly being TRBD1 (6 bases). Trimming removed 10 bases at V and 0 bases at J, with 16 bases between. CDR3 length: 16 amino acids. Per the germline V gene, CDR1 is MNHEY and CDR2 is SMNVEV (reference sequence). The CDR3 nucleotides are TGTGCCACCGCCCCGCAGGGGAGCTCCTATAATTCACCCCTCCACTTT. It specifies CATAPQGSSYNSPLHF.

The chain carries TRBV5-1 and TRBJ2-7, with TRBD1 identical over 10 bases. V trimming: 5 bases; J trimming: 3 bases; junction bases outside the gene matches: 8. The CDR3 loop spans 15 amino acids. CDR1 SGHRS and CDR2 YFSETQ come from the germline V gene. Written as DNA, the CDR3 is TGCGCCAGCAGTACCGGGACAGGGGTGGGCTACGAGCAGTACTTC. Its translation is CASSTGTGVGYEQYF. The whole variable domain, remainder taken from reference TRBV5-1 and TRBJ2-7, is KAGVTQTPRYLIKTRGQQVTLSCSPISGHRSVSWYQQTPGQGLQFLFEYFSETQRNKGNFPGRFSGRQFSNSRSEMNVSTLELGDSALYLCASSTGTGVGYEQYFGPGTRLTVT.

The chain joins TRBV19 to TRBJ1-1; D ambiguous. The germline gives CDR1 LNHDA, CDR2 SQIVND (reference sequence). The CDR3 extends over 14 amino acids. Trimming took 4 bases from V and 0 from J, leaving 9 bases between them. CDR3 loop: CASSTPWVNTEAFF. In DNA form, the CDR3 reads TGTGCCAGTAGTACCCCGTGGGTGAACACTGAAGCTTTCTTT.

This chain links TRBV3-1 (or the pseudogene TRBV3-2) with TRBJ2-1; D remains ambiguous. This CDR3 has 16 amino acids. Trimming took 1 base from V and 8 from J, leaving 18 bases between them. Germline lookup yields CDR1 LGHDT and CDR2 YNNKEL (reference sequence). CDR3 region: CASSQGAVVYPHEQFF. CDR3 bases: TGTGCCAGCAGCCAAGGTGCGGTCGTTTACCCCCATGAGCAGTTCTTC.

V and J are TRBV7-9 and TRBJ2-1; D not certain. Trimming took 1 base from V and 3 from J, leaving 7 bases between them. The CDR3 consists of 14 residues. Looked up from germline, CDR1 is SEHNR and CDR2 is FQNEAQ (reference sequence). In DNA form, the CDR3 reads TGTGCCAGCAGCTTAGGGGCAGGCTACAATGAGCAGTTCTTC. Residues: CASSLGAGYNEQFF.

This chain joins TRBV28 and TRBJ1-1; D gene uncertain. Trimming stripped 6 bases from V and 7 bases from J, with 18 bases between. The CDR3 extends over 14 amino acids. Germline lookup yields CDR1 MDHEN and CDR2 SYDVKM. The CDR3 region has the DNA TGTGCCAGCAGCCCCGCCGCCTTGCGGGGTGAAGCTTTCTTT. This encodes CASSPAALRGEAFF.

The chain couples TRBV27 to TRBJ2-7, with TRBD2 matching 11 bases. The CDR3 covers 16 residues. The germline V gene encodes CDR1 MNHEY and CDR2 SMNVEV (reference sequence). The V gene end was trimmed by 5 bases and the J gene end by 0 bases; junction bases not matched to a gene: 6. For the CDR3, the DNA is TGTGCCAGCAGTCCATTTGGACTAGCGGGCTCCTACGAGCAGTACTTC. Residues: CASSPFGLAGSYEQYF.

This chain uses TRBV5-4 with TRBJ1-2; no clear D gene. V was cut by 7 bases and J by 8 bases, with 9 bases left in between. CDR3 size: 10 residues. Germline V gene data show CDR1 as SGHNT and CDR2 as YYREEE (reference sequence). The CDR3 DNA reads as TGTGCCAGCCGAACTCCGGGCTACACCTTC. It codes for CASRTPGYTF.

This clone appeared once. The V gene is TRBV4-3, the J gene TRBJ2-5; the D is unclear. In germline, CDR1 is LGHNA, CDR2 YSLEER. V gave up 0 bases and J gave up 5 bases, with 13 bases separating them. The CDR3 has 15 amino acids. CDR3 bases: TGCGCCAGCAGCCAAGATGTGTCGGGTTCGGAGACCCAGTACTTC. Translated: CASSQDVSGSETQYF.

This clone was counted once. The V and J genes are TRBV11-3 and TRBJ1-1; D not resolved. The V end lost 5 bases, the J end lost 0 bases, and 7 bases lay between the germline ends. The CDR3 totals 13 residues. Germline CDR1 reads SGHNT; CDR2 reads YENEEA. The CDR3 DNA reads TGTGCCAGCAGCAAGACGGTGAACACTGAAGCTTTCTTT. It yields the protein CASSKTVNTEAFF.

The chain uses TRBV15 and TRBJ1-6; D gene ambiguous. From germline, CDR1 is LNHNV and CDR2 YYDKDF (reference sequence). The CDR3 runs 13 residues. Trimming removed 3 bases at V and 7 bases at J, with 7 bases between. CDR3 nucleotides: TGTGCCACCAGCAGGGTACCCAATTCACCCCTCCACTTT. Translation gives CATSRVPNSPLHF.

This clone was seen a single time. The V and J genes are TRBV4-3 and TRBJ1-1; D may be TRBD1 (6 bases). V lost 0 bases to trimming and J lost 0 bases, with 14 bases between them. The CDR3 is made up of 17 amino acids. From germline, CDR1 is LGHNA and CDR2 YSLEER. This CDR3 is CASSQEISGTMNTEAFF. CDR3 in DNA: TGCGCCAGCAGCCAAGAAATCTCCGGGACAATGAACACTGAAGCTTTCTTT.

The chain couples TRBV6-5 to TRBJ1-2; the D is unclear. In germline, CDR1 is MNHEY, CDR2 SVGAGI. The CDR3 covers 12 residues. The ends were cut back, 6 bases at V and 8 bases at J, with 13 bases in the middle. CDR3 DNA: TGTGCCAGCAGGGCGGTCGACGGCGGCTACACCTTC. Amino acid sequence: CASRAVDGGYTF.

The chain uses TRBV5-1 and TRBJ2-4; no definite D call. Germline CDR1 and CDR2: SGHRS and YFSETQ. The CDR3 is 12 amino acids. Trimming shortened V by 0 bases and J by 12 bases, and 10 bases separated the two germline ends. The CDR3 here is CASSLGTEDQYF. The DNA for the CDR3 is TGCGCCAGCAGCTTGGGCACCGAGGATCAGTACTTC.

The CDR3 sequence is CASSEAGDGPNQPQHF. CDR3 sequence (DNA): TGCGCCAGCAGTGAGGCAGGAGATGGGCCCAATCAGCCCCAGCATTTT. V is TRBV10-1 and J is TRBJ1-5, with no clear D. CDR1 and CDR2 from the germline V gene are WNHNN and SYGVQD (reference sequence). The CDR3 consists of 16 residues. V was clipped by 2 bases and J by 3 bases, with 14 bases between them.